These 24 T cell receptor beta chains were all obtained from the same sample, sequenced in a study of radiation and T cells in renal cell carcinoma. The method was immunoSEQ multiplex PCR; TCRdb's version includes in-frame clones alone and lacks a portion of them. In the table there are about 150,000 clones, 87% of which are singletons. Described time point: blood 2 weeks post-SBRT. Treatment meaning: 15 Gy SBRT to primary tumor, nephrectomy 4 weeks later. Specimen: blood, collected from a patient whose treatment included radiotherapy and nephrectomy. These receptors all stem from a woman aged 50 to 65 with renal cell carcinoma.

This clone occurred once. The chain employs TRBV6-6 and TRBJ1-1; possible D gene TRBD1, 6 bases. Trimming removed 6 bases at V and 3 bases at J, with 11 bases between. The CDR3 consists of 13 residues. CDR1 is MNHNY, CDR2 SVGAGI, per germline (reference sequence). As DNA, the CDR3 is TGTGCCAGCAGGAGGGGGGGAGACACTGAAGCTTTCTTT. Amino acid sequence: CASRRGGDTEAFF.

This clone has a handful of counts. The chain recombines TRBV4-3 with TRBJ1-3; D remains ambiguous. CDR1 LGHNA and CDR2 YSLEER come from the germline V gene. The CDR3 is made up of 15 amino acids. Trimming removed 1 base from V and 4 bases from J, with 11 bases in between. The CDR3 sequence is CASSQGEGSGNTIYF. Here the CDR3 DNA reads TGCGCCAGCAGCCAAGGTGAGGGATCCGGAAACACCATATATTTT.

This clone has a single count. The CDR3 loop reads CASSLGLAGYNEQFF. The CDR3 bases are TGTGCCAGCAGCTTAGGTCTAGCGGGGTACAATGAGCAGTTCTTC. V and J are TRBV7-9 and TRBJ2-1, with 9 bases lining up with TRBD2. V gave up 1 base and J gave up 4 bases; unmatched junction bases: 2. The germline gives CDR1 SEHNR, CDR2 FQNEAQ (reference sequence). The length of the CDR3 is 15 residues.

The chain is built from TRBV2 and TRBJ1-6, with 9 bases aligning to TRBD1. The CDR3 length is 15 residues. V was pared by 1 base and J by 8 bases, with 3 bases of the junction left unmatched. CDR1 is SNHLY and CDR2 is FYNNEI in the germline V gene. CDR3 nucleotides: TGTGCCAGCAGTGAAGAGGGACAGGGTTATTCACCCCTCCACTTT. Translated, it gives CASSEEGQGYSPLHF. The full variable domain, completed using reference TRBV2 and TRBJ1-6, is EPEVTQTPSHQVTQMGQEVILRCVPISNHLYFYWYRQILGQKVEFLVSFYNNEISEKSEIFDDQFSVERPDGSNFTLKIRSTKLEDSAMYFCASSEEGQGYSPLHFGNGTRLTVT.

The rearrangement joins TRBV19 to TRBJ1-2, with TRBD1 matching 10 bases. Germline V gene lookup returns CDR1 LNHDA and CDR2 SQIVND (reference sequence). This CDR3 has 16 residues. J was trimmed by 2 bases and V by 4 bases; bases with no gene match: 7. The CDR3 is CASSTRTGGGNYGYTF. DNA of the CDR3: TGTGCCAGTAGTACGCGGACAGGGGGTGGCAACTATGGCTACACCTTC.

The chain uses TRBV4-1 and TRBJ2-1; TRBD1 is a possible D gene (5 bases). The germline CDR1 and CDR2 sequences are MGHRA and YSYEKL. The CDR3 totals 16 residues. Trimming stripped 2 bases from V and 2 bases from J, with 13 bases between. CDR3 DNA sequence: TGCGCCAGCAGCCAACTTCCAGAAGGGGCCTACAATGAGCAGTTCTTC. Its protein is CASSQLPEGAYNEQFF.

The rearrangement links TRBV5-8 to TRBJ2-1, with 7 nucleotides matching TRBD1. The V and J ends lost 2 bases and 4 bases, in that order; junction bases with no gene match: 3. CDR1 is SGHTS, CDR2 YDEGEE, per germline. This CDR3 contains 14 residues. CDR3 in amino acids: CASSFRGQYNEQFF. The CDR3 DNA reads TGTGCCAGCAGCTTCCGGGGACAGTACAATGAGCAGTTCTTC.

V usage is TRBV30 and J usage is TRBJ1-5; D is possibly TRBD1 (5 bases). The germline V and J ends were trimmed by 0 bases and 7 bases, with 10 bases remaining between them. Germline loops: CDR1 GTSNPN, CDR2 SVGIG (reference sequence). This CDR3 spans 13 amino acids. The CDR3 reads CAWSVRWGQPQHF. The CDR3 DNA sequence: TGTGCCTGGAGTGTACGATGGGGGCAGCCCCAGCATTTT.

This chain joins TRBV7-6 and TRBJ2-2; D perhaps matches TRBD1 (6 bases). This CDR3 spans 15 amino acids. Per germline, CDR1 SGHVS and CDR2 FNYEAQ. Trimming shortened V by 8 bases and J by 4 bases, and 17 bases separated the two germline ends. CDR3 residues: CASAQGQRTTGELFF. DNA of the CDR3: TGTGCCAGCGCCCAGGGGCAACGGACCACCGGGGAGCTGTTTTTT. Drawing the rest from reference TRBV7-6 and TRBJ2-2, the complete variable domain is GAGVSQSPRYKVTKRGQDVALRCDPISGHVSLYWYRQALGQGPEFLTYFNYEAQQDKSGLPNDRFSAERPEGSISTLTIQRTEQRDSAMYRCASAQGQRTTGELFFGEGSRLTVL.

This clone was seen once. The V and J genes are TRBV23-1 and TRBJ2-3; TRBD1 matches 8 bases. TRBV23-1 is treated as an ORF (open reading frame) with a function not yet certain. The trim removed 1 base at V and 0 bases at J, leaving 3 bases unmatched. The CDR3 covers 16 residues. CDR3 DNA sequence: TGCGCCAGCAGTCAATTTGGACAGGGAAGCACAGATACGCAGTATTTT. It specifies CASSQFGQGSTDTQYF.

The gene calls are TRBV9 and TRBJ2-2; 11 nucleotides align to TRBD2. The trim removed 3 bases at V and 0 bases at J, leaving 1 base unmatched. In germline, CDR1 is SGDLS, CDR2 YYNGEE. This CDR3 has 16 amino acids. This CDR3 reads CASSGGLAANTGELFF. As DNA, the CDR3 is TGTGCCAGCAGCGGGGGACTAGCGGCGAACACCGGGGAGCTGTTTTTT.

The gene calls are TRBV4-1 and TRBJ2-5; a possible D gene is TRBD1 (6 bases). Germline loops: CDR1 MGHRA, CDR2 YSYEKL. The CDR3 runs to 13 residues. V was clipped by 4 bases and J by 2 bases, with 8 bases between them. This CDR3 is CASSRTVQETQYF. CDR3 coding DNA: TGCGCCAGCAGCCGGACAGTTCAAGAGACCCAGTACTTC.

V usage is TRBV4-1 and J usage is TRBJ2-7; the D gene is possibly TRBD1 (5 bases). The CDR3 length is 16 residues. V was shortened by 1 base and J by 3 bases, with 16 bases between the two germline ends. Germline lookup yields CDR1 MGHRA and CDR2 YSYEKL. This chain's CDR3 is CASSQVLTQGVYEQYF. CDR3 in DNA: TGCGCCAGCAGCCAAGTATTGACCCAAGGGGTCTACGAGCAGTACTTC.

V gene TRBV9 combines with J gene TRBJ2-5; 8 bases fit TRBD2. The germline CDR1 and CDR2 sequences are SGDLS and YYNGEE. V shed 1 base, J shed 0 bases, and the junction held 2 bases outside the gene matches. CDR3 length: 15 residues. For the CDR3, the DNA is TGTGCCAGCAGCGTAACAGCGGGGGACCAAGAGACCCAGTACTTC. It is translated as CASSVTAGDQETQYF. Full variable domain (remainder filled in from reference TRBV9 and TRBJ2-5): DSGVTQTPKHLITATGQRVTLRCSPRSGDLSVYWYQQSLDQGLQFLIQYYNGEERAKGNILERFSAQQFPDLHSELNLSSLELGDSALYFCASSVTAGDQETQYFGPGTRLLVL.

The genes are TRBV5-1 and TRBJ2-2; TRBD2 matches 9 bases. With 4 bases clipped from V and 4 bases from J, the junction kept 5 bases outside the gene matches. The CDR3 has 15 residues. Germline values: CDR1 SGHRS, CDR2 YFSETQ. The CDR3 nucleotides read TGCGCCAGCAGCCAGCGGGGGGACGGCACCGGGGAGCTGTTTTTT. This gives the protein CASSQRGDGTGELFF.

The chain combines TRBV9 with TRBJ1-1; D remains ambiguous. Trimming cost V 3 bases and J 2 bases, with 5 bases left between them. This CDR3 spans 12 amino acids. Germline loops: CDR1 SGDLS, CDR2 YYNGEE. The CDR3 loop is CASSASNTEAFF. CDR3 nucleotide sequence: TGTGCCAGCAGCGCTTCTAACACTGAAGCTTTCTTT.

The gene calls are TRBV7-8 and TRBJ1-4; D ambiguous. The CDR3 covers 15 residues. Trimming took off 2 bases at V and 6 bases at J, with 13 bases between the two ends. CDR1 is SGHVS and CDR2 is FQNEAQ in the germline V gene. The CDR3 sequence is CASSLRRKVDEKLFF. DNA for the CDR3: TGTGCCAGCAGCTTACGGAGGAAGGTGGATGAAAAACTGTTTTTT.

The chain combines TRBV5-4 with TRBJ1-2, with 7 bases fitting TRBD1. The V gene's germline CDR1 is SGHNT and CDR2 YYREEE (reference sequence). The CDR3 is made up of 14 amino acids. J was trimmed by 3 bases and V by 2 bases; bases with no gene match: 4. The CDR3 nucleotides are TGTGCCAGCAGCTTCGGGACAGATTACTATGGCTACACCTTC. Its protein product is CASSFGTDYYGYTF.

This chain connects TRBV19 to TRBJ2-7, with D possibly called TRBD1 or TRBD2 (5 bases each). The CDR3 totals 13 residues. Germline values: CDR1 LNHDA, CDR2 SQIVND (reference sequence). V lost 3 bases to trimming and J lost 7 bases, with 13 bases between them. CDR3 in amino acids: CASSMGPMGEQYF. The CDR3 nucleotides are TGTGCCAGTAGTATGGGACCTATGGGGGAGCAGTACTTC.

The rearrangement uses TRBV2 and TRBJ1-6, with D unclear. V shed 6 bases and J shed 5 bases, with 5 bases lying between them. Germline assignment: CDR1 SNHLY and CDR2 FYNNEI. The CDR3 covers 12 residues. DNA for the CDR3: TGTGCCAGCAGGGAGGATAATTCACCCCTCCACTTT. This gives the protein CASREDNSPLHF.

This rearrangement joins TRBV7-9 to TRBJ2-7, with 7 bases fitting TRBD2. Looked up from germline, CDR1 is SEHNR and CDR2 is FQNEAQ (reference sequence). The CDR3 runs to 14 residues. V was clipped by 6 bases and J by 3 bases; unmatched bases: 8. Written as DNA, the CDR3 is TGTGCCAGCAGGCCCGGGACTACTGGCTACGAGCAGTACTTC. Amino acids: CASRPGTTGYEQYF. The whole variable domain, remainder taken from reference TRBV7-9 and TRBJ2-7, is DTGVSQNPRHKITKRGQNVTFRCDPISEHNRLYWYRQTLGQGPEFLTYFQNEAQLEKSRLLSDRFSAERPKGSFSTLEIQRTEQGDSAMYLCASRPGTTGYEQYFGPGTRLTVT.

V and J are TRBV7-9 and TRBJ1-4; 8 bases agree with TRBD1. Germline V gives CDR1 SEHNR, CDR2 FQNEAQ (reference sequence). This CDR3 has 14 amino acids. The V segment lost 4 bases and the J segment 4 bases; nucleotides outside the gene matches: 2. The CDR3 coding sequence is TGTGCCAGCAGCTCGGGACAGGATAATGAAAAACTGTTTTTT. Protein: CASSSGQDNEKLFF.

This sequence joins TRBV19 and TRBJ1-2; tentative D call: TRBD1 (6 bases). The germline V and J ends were trimmed by 5 bases and 3 bases, with 16 bases remaining between them. The V gene's germline CDR1 is LNHDA and CDR2 SQIVND (reference sequence). The CDR3 is made up of 15 amino acids. The CDR3 DNA reads as TGTGCCAGTAGTGTCCAGTCAAAGGGGGACTATGGCTACACCTTC. This gives the protein CASSVQSKGDYGYTF. Using reference TRBV19 and TRBJ1-2 for the parts outside the CDR3, the full variable domain is DGGITQSPKYLFRKEGQNVTLSCEQNLNHDAMYWYRQDPGQGLRLIYYSQIVNDFQKGDIAEGYSVSREKKESFPLTVTSAQKNPTAFYLCASSVQSKGDYGYTFGSGTRLTVV.

This clone appeared a single time. This rearrangement joins TRBV2 to TRBJ2-7; D ambiguous. The CDR3 spans 14 residues. V was trimmed by 3 bases and J by 2 bases, leaving 11 bases between them. CDR1 is SNHLY, CDR2 FYNNEI, per germline. CDR3 loop: CASSDARYPYEQYF. The CDR3 DNA reads TGTGCCAGCAGTGATGCCAGGTATCCCTACGAGCAGTACTTC.